The 2 T cell receptor beta chains listed next were all sequenced from one sample in a study of radiotherapy plus CTLA-4 blockade in lung cancer. Measured with immunoSEQ multiplex PCR; TCRdb has only the in-frame clones, and not every one. The sample records roughly 50,000 clones, around nine tenths being singletons. Sequenced here: peripheral blood, sampled from a patient treated with radiotherapy plus ipilimumab. The source of these receptors is a human donor with non-small cell lung cancer whose response to radiotherapy plus ipilimumab could not be evaluated.

This clone was seen just once. This chain uses TRBV7-2 with TRBJ2-1, with TRBD2 matching 16 bases. The CDR3 sequence is 19 residues long. The germline V gene encodes CDR1 SGHTA and CDR2 FQGNSA. J lost 4 bases, V lost 4 bases, and 10 bases had no gene match. For the CDR3, the DNA is TGTGCCAGCAGCTCGCCGGGACTAGCGGGAGGGAAGAGTTACAATGAGCAGTTCTTC. As protein: CASSSPGLAGGKSYNEQFF.

The rearrangement uses TRBV10-3 and TRBJ1-1; TRBD1 agrees at 8 bases. Trimming cost V 3 bases and J 2 bases; bases outside gene matches: 11. The germline gives CDR1 ENHRY, CDR2 SYGVKD. CDR3 length: 17 residues. The DNA for the CDR3 is TGTGCCATCAGTGAAGAGATCGGACAGGGTCGAAACACTGAAGCTTTCTTT. Translation: CAISEEIGQGRNTEAFF.